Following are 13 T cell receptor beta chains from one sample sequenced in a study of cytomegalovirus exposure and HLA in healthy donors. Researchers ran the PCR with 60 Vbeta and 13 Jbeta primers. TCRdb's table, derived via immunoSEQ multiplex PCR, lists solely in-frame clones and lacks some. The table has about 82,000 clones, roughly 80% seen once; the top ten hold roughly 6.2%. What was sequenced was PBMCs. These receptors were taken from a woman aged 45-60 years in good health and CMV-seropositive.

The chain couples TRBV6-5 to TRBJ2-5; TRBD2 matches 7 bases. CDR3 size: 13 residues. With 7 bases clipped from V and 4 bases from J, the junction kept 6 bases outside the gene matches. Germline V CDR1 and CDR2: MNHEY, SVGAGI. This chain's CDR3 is CASNPWEGETQYF. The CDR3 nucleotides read TGTGCCAGCAACCCTTGGGAGGGAGAGACCCAGTACTTC.

Here the CDR3 DNA reads TGCAGCGTATCGGACCAGGGAGGCACTGAAGCTTTCTTT. Its protein is CSVSDQGGTEAFF. V is TRBV29-1 and J is TRBJ1-1; D is perhaps TRBD1 (5 bases). Trimming shortened V by 6 bases and J by 4 bases, and 15 bases separated the two germline ends. CDR3 length: 13 amino acids. Germline values: CDR1 SQVTM, CDR2 ANQGSEA.

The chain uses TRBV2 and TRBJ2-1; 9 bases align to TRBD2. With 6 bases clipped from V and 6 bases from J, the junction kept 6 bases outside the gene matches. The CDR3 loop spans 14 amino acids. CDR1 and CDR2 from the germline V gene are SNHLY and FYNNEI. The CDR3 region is CASRREGVGNEQFF. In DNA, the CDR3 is TGTGCCAGCAGGCGGGAGGGGGTCGGCAATGAGCAGTTCTTC. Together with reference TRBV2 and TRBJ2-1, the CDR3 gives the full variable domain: EPEVTQTPSHQVTQMGQEVILRCVPISNHLYFYWYRQILGQKVEFLVSFYNNEISEKSEIFDDQFSVERPDGSNFTLKIRSTKLEDSAMYFCASRREGVGNEQFFGPGTRLTVL.

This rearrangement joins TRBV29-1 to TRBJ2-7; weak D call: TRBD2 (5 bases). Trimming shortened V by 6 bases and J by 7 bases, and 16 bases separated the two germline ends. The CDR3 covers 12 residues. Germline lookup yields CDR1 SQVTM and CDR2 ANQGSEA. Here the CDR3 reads CSVTPKSGEQYF. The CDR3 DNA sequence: TGCAGCGTCACACCGAAGTCGGGGGAGCAGTACTTC.

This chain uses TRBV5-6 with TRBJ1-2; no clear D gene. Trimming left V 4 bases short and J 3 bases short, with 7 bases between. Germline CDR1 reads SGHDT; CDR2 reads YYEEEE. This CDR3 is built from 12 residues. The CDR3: CASSAEDYGYTF. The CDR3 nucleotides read TGTGCCAGCAGCGCCGAGGACTATGGCTACACCTTC.

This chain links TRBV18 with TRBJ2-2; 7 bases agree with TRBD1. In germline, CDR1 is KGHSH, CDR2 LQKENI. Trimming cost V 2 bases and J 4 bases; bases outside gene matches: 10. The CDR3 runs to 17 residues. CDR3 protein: CASSPFSRQGATGELFF. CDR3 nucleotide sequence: TGTGCCAGCTCACCATTTTCGAGACAGGGAGCCACCGGGGAGCTGTTTTTT.

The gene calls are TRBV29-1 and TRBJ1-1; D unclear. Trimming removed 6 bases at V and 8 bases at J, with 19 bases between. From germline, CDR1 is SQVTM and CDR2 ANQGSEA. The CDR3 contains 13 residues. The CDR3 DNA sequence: TGCAGCGTAGACTTTAGGGAGGAGGCCGAAGCTTTCTTT. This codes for CSVDFREEAEAFF.

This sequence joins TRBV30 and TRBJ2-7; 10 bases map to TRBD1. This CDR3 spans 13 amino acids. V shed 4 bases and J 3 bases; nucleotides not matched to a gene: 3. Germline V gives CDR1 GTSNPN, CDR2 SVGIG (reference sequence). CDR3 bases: TGTGCCTGGAACCGGGACAGGGGCTACGAGCAGTACTTC. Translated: CAWNRDRGYEQYF.

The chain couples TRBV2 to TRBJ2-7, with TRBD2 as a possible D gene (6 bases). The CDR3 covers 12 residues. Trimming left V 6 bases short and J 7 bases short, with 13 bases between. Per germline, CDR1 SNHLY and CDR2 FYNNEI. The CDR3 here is CASSQEAGEQYF. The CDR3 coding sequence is TGTGCCAGCAGCCAAGAGGCGGGAGAGCAGTACTTC.

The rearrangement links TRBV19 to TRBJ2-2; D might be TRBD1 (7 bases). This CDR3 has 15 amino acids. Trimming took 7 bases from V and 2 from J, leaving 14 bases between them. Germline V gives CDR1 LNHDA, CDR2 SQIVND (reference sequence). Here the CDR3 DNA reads TGTGCCAGTAAGGAGGGGGCAATTAACACCGGGGAGCTGTTTTTT. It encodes CASKEGAINTGELFF.

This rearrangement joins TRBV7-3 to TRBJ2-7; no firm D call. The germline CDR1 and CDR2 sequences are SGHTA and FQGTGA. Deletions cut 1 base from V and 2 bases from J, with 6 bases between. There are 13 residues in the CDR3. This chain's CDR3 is CASSLNCPYEQYF. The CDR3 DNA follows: TGTGCCAGCAGCTTAAACTGCCCCTACGAGCAGTACTTC.

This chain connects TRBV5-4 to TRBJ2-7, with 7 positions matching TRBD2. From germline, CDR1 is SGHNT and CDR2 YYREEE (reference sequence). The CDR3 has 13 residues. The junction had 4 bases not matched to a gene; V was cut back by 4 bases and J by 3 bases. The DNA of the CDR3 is TGTGCCAGCAGCCCGGGCGGGGGCTACGAGCAGTACTTC. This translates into CASSPGGGYEQYF. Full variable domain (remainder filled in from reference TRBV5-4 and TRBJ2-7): ETGVTQSPTHLIKTRGQQVTLRCSSQSGHNTVSWYQQALGQGPQFIFQYYREEENGRGNFPPRFSGLQFPNYSSELNVNALELDDSALYLCASSPGGGYEQYFGPGTRLTVT.

The CDR3 here is CASRGTSGYNEQFF. The CDR3, as DNA: TGCGCCAGCAGGGGGACTAGCGGTTACAATGAGCAGTTCTTC. The genes are TRBV5-1 and TRBJ2-1; 11 positions match TRBD2. Germline V gives CDR1 SGHRS, CDR2 YFSETQ. V shed 5 bases, J shed 4 bases, and the junction held 2 bases outside the gene matches. The CDR3 runs 14 residues. Filled out from reference TRBV5-1 and TRBJ2-1, the complete variable domain reads KAGVTQTPRYLIKTRGQQVTLSCSPISGHRSVSWYQQTPGQGLQFLFEYFSETQRNKGNFPGRFSGRQFSNSRSEMNVSTLELGDSALYLCASRGTSGYNEQFFGPGTRLTVL.